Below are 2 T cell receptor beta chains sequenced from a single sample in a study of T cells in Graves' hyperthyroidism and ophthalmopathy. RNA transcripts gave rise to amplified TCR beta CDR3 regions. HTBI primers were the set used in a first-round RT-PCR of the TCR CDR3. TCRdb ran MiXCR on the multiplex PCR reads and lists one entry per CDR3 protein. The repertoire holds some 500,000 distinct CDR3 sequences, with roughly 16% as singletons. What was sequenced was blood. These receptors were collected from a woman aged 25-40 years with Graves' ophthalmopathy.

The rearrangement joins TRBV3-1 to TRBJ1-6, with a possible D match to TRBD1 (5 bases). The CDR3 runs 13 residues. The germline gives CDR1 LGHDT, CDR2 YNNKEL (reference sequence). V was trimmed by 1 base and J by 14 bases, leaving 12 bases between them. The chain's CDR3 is CASSQAGNNALHF. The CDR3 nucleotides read TGTGCCAGCAGCCAAGCAGGGAACAATGCCCTCCACTTT.

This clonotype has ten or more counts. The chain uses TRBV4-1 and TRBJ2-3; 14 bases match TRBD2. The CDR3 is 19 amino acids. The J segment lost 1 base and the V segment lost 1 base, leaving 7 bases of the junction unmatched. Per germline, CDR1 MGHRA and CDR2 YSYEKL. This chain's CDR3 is CASSQATSGRAMGTDTQYF. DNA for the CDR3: TGCGCCAGCAGCCAAGCGACTAGCGGGAGGGCTATGGGCACAGATACGCAGTATTTT.